This entry concerns a single TCR beta chain. Its target is unknown. The sample comes from a study of early T cells in non-severe SARS-CoV-2 infection. Study-level information: It was bulk RNA from unsorted whole blood that was sequenced, and the chains were unpaired.

Regarding the study as a whole: CD4 and private specificities were missed by VDJdb matching, which favored anti-spike CD8 responses.

Unique molecular identifiers tagged individual cDNA molecules. TCRdb recomputed calls from the 5' RACE reads with MiXCR, one row per CDR3 protein. The sample contains tens of thousands of distinct CDR3 sequences, 13% to 15% of which appear only once. Germline V gives CDR1 SGHDN, CDR2 FVKESK. This CDR3 is 19 amino acids long. V dropped 4 bases and J dropped 2; count of bases not matched to a gene: 13. The sequence derives from an adult who was a healthcare worker with PCR-confirmed SARS-CoV-2 infection or an uninfected control (not recorded which). This chain uses TRBV14 with TRBJ2-3; 12 nucleotides line up with TRBD2. The sequencing input was whole blood. The CDR3 DNA follows: TGTGCCAGCAGCCTTCAATCCGGACTAGCGGGGACCTCCACAGATACGCAGTATTTT. Its translation: CASSLQSGLAGTSTDTQYF.